The subject of this entry is one T cell receptor (beta chain). Given a far larger clone just one base away, this is likely a sequencing read error. These data originate in a study of low-dose radiotherapy and immunotherapy resistance in tumors. The wider study: A dose of 0.5 Gy per fraction was delivered to Cohort 1 every 2 weeks, for a total of 6.5 Gy. Intravenously given cyclophosphamide 200 mg/m2 followed a two-week schedule that placed each dose one day before radiation and immunotherapy. Oral administration of aspirin 300 mg daily occurred for four cycles, commencing at cycle 1 day 1.

The V gene's germline CDR1 is SGHNT and CDR2 YYREEE (reference sequence). This CDR3 has 14 amino acids. V dropped 0 bases and J dropped 10 bases, with 14 bases sitting between them. The time point here: before trial treatment. TRAV- and TRBV-specific primers were used for first-strand cDNA, which covered alpha and beta chains. The PCR that amplified TCRs ran for approximately 20 cycles, relying on a constant-region primer and a V-primer adapter. TCRdb fed the reads into MiXCR, producing one record per CDR3 protein. The data contain 85,000 to 95,000 distinct CDR3 sequences, 9.4% of them singletons. The TCR comes from a male donor with prostate cancer. The V gene is TRBV5-4, the J gene TRBJ2-1, with D possibly matching TRBD1 (6 bases). The sample consisted of PBMCs, taken before treatment. The CDR3 reads CASSLDTGLGEQFF. CDR3 nucleotides: TGTGCCAGCAGCTTGGATACAGGGCTTGGCGAGCAGTTCTTC.